This T cell receptor beta chain was recorded in a study of response to subunit inactivated influenza vaccine. Points from the study as a whole: Authors suggested each seasonal flu vaccination may recruit only limited numbers of new T cells.

Regarding this clonotype: Antigen specificity is unknown.

Each CDR3 protein is one row after TCRdb ran MiXCR on the RT-PCR reads. The repertoire holds a few hundred thousand distinct CDR3 sequences, with 9.5% to 13% as singletons. Germline V gene lookup returns CDR1 SGHRS and CDR2 YFSETQ. Between the trimmed V and J ends, which lost 7 bases and 1 base, there was a span of 10 bases. There are 13 residues in the CDR3. The receptor was isolated from a man aged 50 to 60 who received an inactivated influenza vaccine. This sample comprised PBMCs from blood, obtained 45 days after vaccination. The chain combines TRBV5-1 with TRBJ2-3, with a tentative D call TRBD2 (6 bases). CDR3 loop: CASGGYGTDTQYF. DNA for the CDR3: TGCGCCAGCGGAGGGTACGGCACAGATACGCAGTATTTT.